The 23 T cell receptor beta chains given below trace back to one sample, sequenced in a study of blood T cell repertoires in COVID-19. This table comes from immunoSEQ multiplex PCR, and its TCRdb copy is limited to in-frame clones, with some not included. The data show 90,000 to 120,000 clones, approximately 89% seen once. Sequencing input: peripheral blood. These TCRs come from a man aged 45-65 years with active or convalescent COVID-19.

The chain uses TRBV29-1 and TRBJ1-3; maybe TRBD1 (5 bases). Trimming cost V 0 bases and J 0 bases, with 15 bases left between them. Germline V gene sequence: CDR1 SQVTM, CDR2 ANQGSEA. This CDR3 has 17 amino acids. This chain's CDR3 is CSVEDWRGTSSGNTIYF. The CDR3 bases are TGCAGCGTTGAAGATTGGAGGGGCACCAGCTCTGGAAACACCATATATTTT.

The chain employs TRBV25-1 and TRBJ2-1, with TRBD2 matching 14 bases. Germline trimming cut 4 bases from V and 4 bases from J; bases unmatched to any gene: 3. Germline V lookup: CDR1 MGHDK, CDR2 SYGVNS. The CDR3 consists of 16 residues. The CDR3 protein is CASSGRTSGGYNEQFF. In nucleotides, the CDR3 is TGTGCCAGCAGTGGACGGACTAGCGGGGGGTACAATGAGCAGTTCTTC.

This chain joins TRBV5-1 and TRBJ2-5; unclear D gene. The V gene lost 8 bases and the J gene lost 0 bases, with 8 bases spanning the gap. This CDR3 is built from 12 residues. The germline V gene has CDR1 SGHRS and CDR2 YFSETQ. CDR3 in amino acids: CASSPDQETQYF. CDR3 nucleotide sequence: TGCGCCAGTAGCCCGGACCAAGAGACCCAGTACTTC.

The rearrangement links TRBV9 to TRBJ1-1; unclear D gene. The CDR3 is 13 amino acids. The germline V and J ends were trimmed by 2 bases and 1 base, with 6 bases remaining between them. The V gene's germline CDR1 is SGDLS and CDR2 YYNGEE. CDR3 nucleotides: TGTGCCAGCAGCGTGGGAGCGAACACTGAAGCTTTCTTT. This translates into CASSVGANTEAFF. Combining the CDR3 with reference TRBV9 and TRBJ1-1 gives the whole variable domain DSGVTQTPKHLITATGQRVTLRCSPRSGDLSVYWYQQSLDQGLQFLIQYYNGEERAKGNILERFSAQQFPDLHSELNLSSLELGDSALYFCASSVGANTEAFFGQGTRLTVV.

The genes are TRBV4-3 and TRBJ1-3, with D unresolved. Germline assignment: CDR1 LGHNA and CDR2 YSLEER. CDR3 length: 15 amino acids. Trimming removed 1 base from V and 3 bases from J, with 10 bases in between. This chain's CDR3 is CASSQGVPGGNTIYF. CDR3 DNA sequence: TGCGCCAGCAGCCAAGGTGTCCCAGGTGGAAACACCATATATTTT.

This chain connects TRBV5-5 to TRBJ2-1, with a weak D call TRBD2 (6 bases). This CDR3 has 16 residues. V dropped 4 bases and J dropped 6 bases, with 20 bases sitting between them. From germline, CDR1 is SGHKS and CDR2 YYEKEE (reference sequence). The CDR3 nucleotides are TGTGCCAGCAGCCCCAACATAGCGGTCAGCCTCAATGAGCAGTTCTTC. This encodes CASSPNIAVSLNEQFF.

This clone was seen a few times. The V gene is TRBV6-5, the J gene TRBJ1-2; the match to TRBD1 covers 7 bases. The V gene end was trimmed by 3 bases and the J gene end by 0 bases; junction bases not matched to a gene: 7. CDR1 MNHEY and CDR2 SVGAGI come from the germline V gene. CDR3 length: 16 residues. Here the CDR3 reads CASSYTGTATNYGYTF. In DNA, the CDR3 is TGTGCCAGCAGTTATACTGGGACAGCCACTAACTATGGCTACACCTTC.

This clone was seen a single time. The V gene is TRBV7-9, the J gene TRBJ1-6, with D possibly being TRBD1 (5 bases). With 0 bases removed from V and 5 bases from J, the gap between germline ends came to 8 bases. CDR3 length equals 15 residues. Germline V gene sequence: CDR1 SEHNR, CDR2 FQNEAQ (reference sequence). CDR3 nucleotides: TGTGCCAGCAGCTTAGCCGCGACAGATAATTCACCCCTCCACTTT. This sequence encodes CASSLAATDNSPLHF.

The gene calls are TRBV11-1 and TRBJ1-2; tentative D call: TRBD1 (6 bases). CDR1 SGHAT and CDR2 FQDESV come from the germline V gene (reference sequence). Trimming stripped 5 bases from V and 6 bases from J, with 13 bases between. The CDR3 length is 13 residues. CDR3 sequence reads: CASSRTGSDGYTF. DNA of the CDR3: TGTGCCAGCAGCCGTACAGGGTCGGATGGCTACACCTTC.

This chain connects TRBV5-1 to TRBJ2-7, with no clear D. Germline-derived CDR1 and CDR2 are SGHRS and YFSETQ. V lost 0 bases and J lost 2, with 21 bases in between. The CDR3 extends over 18 amino acids. CDR3 protein: CASSLGPQSRLNPYEQYF. CDR3 in DNA: TGCGCCAGCAGCTTGGGACCACAGAGTAGATTAAACCCCTACGAGCAGTACTTC.

The chain has TRBV5-1 and TRBJ1-5, with D possibly TRBD1 on 6 matching bases. CDR3 length: 18 amino acids. Trimming stripped 3 bases from V and 0 bases from J, with 19 bases between. Germline-derived CDR1 and CDR2 are SGHRS and YFSETQ. CDR3 coding DNA: TGCGCCAGCAGCTGGGCAGGGGCCCGAAGATTTAGCAATCAGCCCCAGCATTTT. Translating it yields CASSWAGARRFSNQPQHF.

The J gene is TRBJ2-1, the V gene TRBV10-3; unclear D gene. V lost 0 bases, J lost 0 bases, and 9 bases lay in between. Germline loops: CDR1 ENHRY, CDR2 SYGVKD. The CDR3 sequence is 16 residues long. Here the CDR3 reads CAISESVRSSYNEQFF. The CDR3 region has the DNA TGTGCCATCAGTGAGTCGGTGCGGAGCTCCTACAATGAGCAGTTCTTC.

The chain carries TRBV10-3 and TRBJ1-4; TRBD1 matches 7 bases. The V gene end was trimmed by 10 bases and the J gene end by 6 bases; junction bases not matched to a gene: 5. Germline loops: CDR1 ENHRY, CDR2 SYGVKD. The CDR3 length is 12 residues. Written as DNA, the CDR3 is TGTGCCACGGGGACAGCATATGAAAAACTGTTTTTT. This encodes CATGTAYEKLFF.

This clone was picked up one time. The rearrangement uses TRBV2 and TRBJ1-1, with D unclear. Germline CDR1 and CDR2: SNHLY and FYNNEI. V lost 4 bases and J lost 5, with 5 bases in between. This CDR3 is built from 11 residues. CDR3 loop: CASSVDTEAFF. The CDR3 DNA reads as TGTGCCAGCAGTGTAGATACTGAAGCTTTCTTT.

The chain couples TRBV7-2 to TRBJ2-1, with 9 bases identical to TRBD2. The V gene end was trimmed by 3 bases and the J gene end by 8 bases; junction bases not matched to a gene: 5. Germline CDR1 and CDR2: SGHTA and FQGNSA. This CDR3 has 14 residues. Written as DNA, the CDR3 is TGTGCCAGCAGCTTCGCGGGAGGGCCTGATGAGCAGTTCTTC. Its translation is CASSFAGGPDEQFF.

The gene calls are TRBV27 and TRBJ2-7, with D maybe TRBD2 (5 bases). Between the trimmed V and J ends, which lost 7 bases and 0 bases, there was a span of 10 bases. The CDR3 is made up of 13 amino acids. Germline CDR1 MNHEY, CDR2 SMNVEV (reference sequence). The CDR3 region is CASNGVSSYEQYF. The CDR3 coding sequence is TGTGCCAGCAACGGGGTGAGCTCCTACGAGCAGTACTTC.

This clone was seen a handful of times. The chain uses TRBV5-1 and TRBJ1-1, with 7 bases that match TRBD1. V was pared by 2 bases and J by 1 base, with 2 bases of the junction left unmatched. The CDR3 spans 14 residues. From germline, CDR1 is SGHRS and CDR2 YFSETQ. The CDR3 coding sequence is TGCGCCAGCAGCTTCGGGACAGCGAACACTGAAGCTTTCTTT. Residues: CASSFGTANTEAFF.

This clone showed up just a few times. The chain joins TRBV12-3 or TRBV12-4 to TRBJ1-5; no reliable D call. V shed 3 bases and J shed 9 bases, with 9 bases lying between them. The CDR3 loop spans 12 amino acids. CDR3 sequence (DNA): TGTGCCAGCAGTTTGAGGGAGGGGCCCCAGCATTTT. Translating gives CASSLREGPQHF.

The chain is built from TRBV27 and TRBJ2-2; 12 bases are shared with TRBD1. J was trimmed by 6 bases and V by 6 bases; bases with no gene match: 2. CDR1 is MNHEY, CDR2 SMNVEV, per germline (reference sequence). This CDR3 region has 14 residues. CDR3 amino acids: CASRGTGGSGELFF. The CDR3, as DNA: TGTGCCAGCAGGGGGACAGGGGGCTCCGGGGAGCTGTTTTTT.

The chain couples TRBV12-3 or TRBV12-4 to TRBJ2-7, with D maybe TRBD2 (6 bases). V was shortened by 8 bases and J by 5 bases, with 13 bases between the two germline ends. The CDR3 contains 12 residues. The CDR3 coding sequence is TGTGCCAGCGGGGGGAGCGGCGACGAGCAGTACTTC. Translated: CASGGSGDEQYF.

The chain uses TRBV9 and TRBJ2-2; D gene uncertain. V was pared by 4 bases and J by 4 bases, with 5 bases between. Germline V gene lookup returns CDR1 SGDLS and CDR2 YYNGEE. The CDR3 has 12 amino acids. The chain's CDR3 is CASSPRTGELFF. CDR3 in DNA: TGTGCCAGCAGCCCCCGCACCGGGGAGCTGTTTTTT.

This sequence joins TRBV14 and TRBJ2-5; 7 bases fit TRBD2. Germline V CDR1 and CDR2: SGHDN, FVKESK. The trim removed 1 base at V and 5 bases at J, leaving 4 bases unmatched. The CDR3 contains 14 residues. CDR3 in amino acids: CASSQGLARETQYF. Written as DNA, the CDR3 is TGTGCCAGCAGCCAAGGACTAGCCCGCGAGACCCAGTACTTC.

This chain joins TRBV5-8 and TRBJ2-1, with 7 nucleotides matching TRBD2. The CDR3 consists of 16 residues. Germline values: CDR1 SGHTS, CDR2 YDEGEE. V was clipped by 5 bases and J by 1 base; unmatched bases: 9. The CDR3 DNA follows: TGTGCCAGCAGGGGGGGGAAGGACCGATCCTACAATGAGCAGTTCTTC. As protein: CASRGGKDRSYNEQFF.